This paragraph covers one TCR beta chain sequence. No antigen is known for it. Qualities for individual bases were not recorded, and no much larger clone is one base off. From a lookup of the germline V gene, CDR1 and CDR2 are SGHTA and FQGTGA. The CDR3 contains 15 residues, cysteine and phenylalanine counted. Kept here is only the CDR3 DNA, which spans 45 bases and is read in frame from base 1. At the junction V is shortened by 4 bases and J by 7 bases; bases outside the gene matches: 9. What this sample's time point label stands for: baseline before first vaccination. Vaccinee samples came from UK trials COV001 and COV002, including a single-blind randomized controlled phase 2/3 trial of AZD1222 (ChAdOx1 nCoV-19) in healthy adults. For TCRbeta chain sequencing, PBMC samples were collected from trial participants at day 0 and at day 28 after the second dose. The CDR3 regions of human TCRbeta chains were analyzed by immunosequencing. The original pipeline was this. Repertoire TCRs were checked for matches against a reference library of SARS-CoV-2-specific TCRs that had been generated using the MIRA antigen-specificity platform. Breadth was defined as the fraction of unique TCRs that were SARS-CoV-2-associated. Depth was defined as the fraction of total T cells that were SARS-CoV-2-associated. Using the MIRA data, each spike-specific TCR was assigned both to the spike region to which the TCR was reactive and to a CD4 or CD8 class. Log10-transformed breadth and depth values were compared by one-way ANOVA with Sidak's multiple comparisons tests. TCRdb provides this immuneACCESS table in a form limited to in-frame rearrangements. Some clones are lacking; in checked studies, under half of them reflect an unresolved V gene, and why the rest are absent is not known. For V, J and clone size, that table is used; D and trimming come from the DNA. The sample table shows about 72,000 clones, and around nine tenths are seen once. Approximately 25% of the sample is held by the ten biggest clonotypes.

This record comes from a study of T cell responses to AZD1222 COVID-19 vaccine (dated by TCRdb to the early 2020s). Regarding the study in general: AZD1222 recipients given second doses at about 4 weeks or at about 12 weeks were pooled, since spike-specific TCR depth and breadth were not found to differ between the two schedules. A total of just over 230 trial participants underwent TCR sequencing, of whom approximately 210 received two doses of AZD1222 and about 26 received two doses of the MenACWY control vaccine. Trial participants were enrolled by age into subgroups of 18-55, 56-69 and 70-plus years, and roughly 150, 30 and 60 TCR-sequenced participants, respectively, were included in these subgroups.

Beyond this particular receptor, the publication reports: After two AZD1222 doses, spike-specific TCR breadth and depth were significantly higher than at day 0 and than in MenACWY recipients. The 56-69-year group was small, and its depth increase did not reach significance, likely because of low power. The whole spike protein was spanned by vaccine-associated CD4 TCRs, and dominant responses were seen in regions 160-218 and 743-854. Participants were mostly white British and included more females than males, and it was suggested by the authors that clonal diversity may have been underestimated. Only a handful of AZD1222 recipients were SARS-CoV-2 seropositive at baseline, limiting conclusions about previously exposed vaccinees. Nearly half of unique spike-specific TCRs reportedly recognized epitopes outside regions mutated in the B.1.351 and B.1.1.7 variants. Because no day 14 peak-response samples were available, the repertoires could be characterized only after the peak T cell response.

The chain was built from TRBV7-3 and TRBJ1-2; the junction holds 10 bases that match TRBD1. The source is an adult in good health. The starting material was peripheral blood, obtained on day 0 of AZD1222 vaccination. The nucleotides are TGTGCCAGCAGCTGGGGGGACAGGGGTTCTAGTGGCTACACCTTC. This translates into CASSWGDRGSSGYTF.